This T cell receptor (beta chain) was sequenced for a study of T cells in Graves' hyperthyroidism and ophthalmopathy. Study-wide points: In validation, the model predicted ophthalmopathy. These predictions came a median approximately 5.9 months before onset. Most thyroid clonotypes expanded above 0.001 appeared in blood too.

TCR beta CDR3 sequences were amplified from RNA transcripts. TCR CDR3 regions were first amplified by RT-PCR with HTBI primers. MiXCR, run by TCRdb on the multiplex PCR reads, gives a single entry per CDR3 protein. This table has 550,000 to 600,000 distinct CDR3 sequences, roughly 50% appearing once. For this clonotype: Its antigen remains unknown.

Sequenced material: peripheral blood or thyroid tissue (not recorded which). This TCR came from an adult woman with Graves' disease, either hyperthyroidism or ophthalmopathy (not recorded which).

This chain's CDR3 is CSARVSGYEQYF. The CDR3 DNA reads as TGCAGTGCTAGAGTGTCAGGGTACGAGCAGTACTTC. The genes are TRBV20-1 and TRBJ2-7, with a tentative D call TRBD1 (5 bases). V lost 1 base, J lost 4 bases, and 8 bases lay in between. The CDR3 extends over 12 amino acids. Germline CDR1 and CDR2: DFQATT and SNEGSKA (reference sequence).